This T cell receptor beta chain was captured in a study of T cells in Graves' hyperthyroidism and ophthalmopathy. This clonotype showed up many times. The CDR3 loop spans 20 amino acids. The V gene's germline CDR1 is SNHLY and CDR2 FYNNEI. V dropped 3 bases and J dropped 0 bases, with 24 bases sitting between them. From RNA transcripts, TCR beta CDR3 regions were amplified. RT-PCR in the first round (using the HTBI primer set) targeted the TCR CDR3. TCRdb fed the multiplex PCR reads into MiXCR, producing one record per CDR3 protein. The data contain 650,000 to 750,000 distinct CDR3 sequences, less than 15% of them singletons.

The sample consisted of blood. The TCR originated in a woman under 30 with Graves' hyperthyroidism. This chain joins TRBV2 and TRBJ2-1, with D possibly matching TRBD2 (5 bases). The CDR3 DNA follows: TGTGCCAGCAGTGAGCCACCGGGAACCCACGTCACCTACTCCTACAATGAGCAGTTCTTC. This gives the protein CASSEPPGTHVTYSYNEQFF.